This entry lists 6 T cell receptor beta chains sequenced from one sample in a study of cytomegalovirus exposure and HLA in healthy donors. Researchers ran the PCR with 60 Vbeta and 13 Jbeta primers. The data were produced by immunoSEQ multiplex PCR, yet TCRdb's version contains in-frame clones alone and is incomplete. The table shows about 190,000 clones, with around 88% occurring only once. Sequencing was performed on PBMCs. These receptors were collected from a man between 35 and 55 years old in good health and CMV-seropositive.

This clone was seen a single time. This chain links TRBV6-1 with TRBJ1-3, with TRBD1 identical over 7 bases. Judging by the DNA end, TRBJ2-2 fits better; the J call may be wrong. The germline V gene has CDR1 MNHNS and CDR2 SASEGT. CDR3 length: 14 residues. The CDR3 coding sequence is TGTGCCAGCAGTGTTGACAGGGTCCCCGGGGAGCTGTTTTTT. The encoded protein is CASSVDRVPGELFF.

The rearrangement links TRBV7-2 to TRBJ2-6, with D possibly TRBD2 on 5 matching bases. Trimming removed 0 bases from V and 4 bases from J, with 13 bases in between. Germline values: CDR1 SGHTA, CDR2 FQGNSA. This CDR3 spans 17 amino acids. The CDR3 DNA is TGTGCCAGCAGCTTAGCAACCACGGGAACAGGGGCCAACGTCCTGACTTTC. Translation: CASSLATTGTGANVLTF.

This clone turned up a few times. The CDR3 bases are TGCGCCAGCAGCCAAGAGGTCGGGAGGGCCGCAGATACGCAGTATTTT. Translation: CASSQEVGRAADTQYF. The chain employs TRBV4-3 and TRBJ2-3; 8 bases line up with TRBD2. After removal of 0 bases from V and 4 bases from J, the junction contained 6 bases not matched to a gene. The CDR3 totals 16 residues. Looked up from germline, CDR1 is LGHNA and CDR2 is YSLEER.

V usage is TRBV6-5 and J usage is TRBJ2-7; 11 bases align to TRBD2. Germline V gives CDR1 MNHEY, CDR2 SVGAGI. V lost 4 bases, J lost 3 bases, and 5 bases stayed unmatched. The CDR3 length is 15 residues. CDR3 region: CASSSGLAGFYEQYF. CDR3 coding DNA: TGTGCCAGCAGTTCCGGACTAGCGGGTTTCTACGAGCAGTACTTC.

Worth noting for this clone: Sequence at one end of the junction differs from germline and may be a read error. CDR3 bases: TGTGCCAGTGGTATGGGGACTACCTACGAGCAGTACTTC. Encoded protein: CASGMGTTYEQYF. The V and J genes are TRBV19 and TRBJ2-7, with TRBD2 identical over 7 bases. This CDR3 spans 13 amino acids. Germline V gene sequence: CDR1 LNHDA, CDR2 SQIVND (reference sequence).

This sequence joins TRBV28 and TRBJ1-5; unclear D gene. CDR3 length: 13 amino acids. The V gene lost 7 bases and the J gene lost 3 bases, with 10 bases spanning the gap. Germline V gene data show CDR1 as MDHEN and CDR2 as SYDVKM. Here the CDR3 DNA reads TGTGCCAGCAAGGGAGGGATCAATCAGCCCCAGCATTTT. It translates to CASKGGINQPQHF.